Listed here are 29 T cell receptor beta chains from one sample, sequenced in a study of shared clonotypes between healthy human individuals. This table comes from immunoSEQ multiplex PCR, and its TCRdb copy is limited to in-frame clones, with some not included. The profile shows more than 2,000,000 clones, more than 80% of them singletons. The sequencing sample was made of naive CD4+ T cells from PBMCs. Noted subset: CD45RA+ positively selected. Receptor source: a man aged 18-30 years in good health. Some clones in this sample may be carry-over from other donors' samples.

The CDR3 DNA sequence: TGTGCCAGCAGCGTAGGGGTCGCGGGAGATGCCCTCCTGGGGGAGCAGTACTTC. Translation gives CASSVGVAGDALLGEQYF. This chain uses TRBV9 with TRBJ2-7; 7 positions agree with TRBD2. There are 18 residues in the CDR3. Per the germline V gene, CDR1 is SGDLS and CDR2 is YYNGEE. J gave up 7 bases and V 0 bases, and 19 bases lay outside the gene matches.

The rearrangement uses TRBV9 and TRBJ2-1, with no clear D. This CDR3 is built from 15 residues. Trimming stripped 0 bases from V and 2 bases from J, with 9 bases between. Germline-derived CDR1 and CDR2 are SGDLS and YYNGEE. The CDR3 region has the DNA TGTGCCAGCAGCGTAGAATCTTTCGCCTACAATGAGCAGTTCTTC. As protein: CASSVESFAYNEQFF.

The chain is built from TRBV5-4 and TRBJ2-1; 13 nucleotides agree with TRBD2. J was trimmed by 6 bases and V by 0 bases; bases with no gene match: 3. CDR1 and CDR2 from the germline V gene are SGHNT and YYREEE (reference sequence). This CDR3 contains 16 residues. CDR3 sequence reads: CASSLGGLAGSNEQFF. The CDR3 nucleotides are TGTGCCAGCAGCTTGGGGGGACTAGCGGGAAGCAATGAGCAGTTCTTC.

On this clone itself: Within the sample, other DNA sequences also encode this same CDR3. V is TRBV5-4 and J is TRBJ2-7; TRBD2 is a possible D gene (5 bases). The V end lost 4 bases, the J end lost 0 bases, and 11 bases lay between the germline ends. This CDR3 spans 14 amino acids. Germline CDR1 reads SGHNT; CDR2 reads YYREEE (reference sequence). CDR3 residues: CASSPGGLSYEQYF. For the CDR3, the DNA is TGTGCCAGCAGCCCCGGCGGGCTCTCCTACGAGCAGTACTTC.

CDR3 sequence reads: CASSSDGTARDTQYF. The CDR3 DNA follows: TGTGCCAGCAGCTCGGACGGGACCGCACGGGATACGCAGTATTTT. This chain joins TRBV5-8 and TRBJ2-3; possibly TRBD1 or TRBD2 for D (5 bases each). Germline assignment: CDR1 SGHTS and CDR2 YDEGEE. CDR3 size: 15 residues. V was clipped by 3 bases and J by 6 bases, with 17 bases between them.

The gene calls are TRBV5-1 and TRBJ2-2; tentative D call: TRBD1 (5 bases). The CDR3 has 16 residues. Trimming shortened V by 0 bases and J by 4 bases, and 13 bases separated the two germline ends. The germline V gene encodes CDR1 SGHRS and CDR2 YFSETQ. In DNA, the CDR3 is TGCGCCAGCAGCTTGGGCAGGGCAAAATCCACCGGGGAGCTGTTTTTT. It specifies CASSLGRAKSTGELFF.

A word on this clone: The same CDR3 is also encoded by other DNA sequences in this sample. The chain employs TRBV6-5 and TRBJ2-2; D may be TRBD1 or TRBD2 (5 bases each). The germline V and J ends were trimmed by 2 bases and 2 bases, with 9 bases remaining between them. Germline V CDR1 and CDR2: MNHEY, SVGAGI. CDR3 length equals 15 residues. This chain's CDR3 is CASSYGTVNTGELFF. CDR3 DNA: TGTGCCAGCAGTTACGGGACGGTAAACACCGGGGAGCTGTTTTTT.

The chain joins TRBV28 to TRBJ1-1; D gene uncertain. This CDR3 spans 11 amino acids. V lost 10 bases, J lost 6 bases, and 12 bases lay in between. CDR1 is MDHEN and CDR2 is SYDVKM in the germline V gene. The CDR3: CATTLRAEAFF. The CDR3 DNA follows: TGTGCCACCACTCTAAGGGCTGAAGCTTTCTTT.

The chain combines TRBV28 with TRBJ2-3; D uncertain. The V and J ends lost 2 bases and 7 bases respectively, with 16 bases between them. Germline CDR1 is MDHEN and CDR2 is SYDVKM. The CDR3 runs 15 residues. In nucleotides, the CDR3 is TGTGCCAGCAGTTTAAGTCCCCCATGGGCGTATACGCAGTATTTT. The encoded protein is CASSLSPPWAYTQYF.

V and J are TRBV29-1 and TRBJ1-2; D gene unclear. The CDR3 loop spans 16 amino acids. V dropped 2 bases and J dropped 7 bases, with 23 bases sitting between them. Germline assignment: CDR1 SQVTM and CDR2 ANQGSEA. DNA for the CDR3: TGCAGCGTTGAACTTCTAAGGGCTCGGGATCGCGGTGGCTACACCTTC. It is translated as CSVELLRARDRGGYTF.

The chain carries TRBV4-1 and TRBJ2-5, with D perhaps matching TRBD2 (6 bases). CDR3 length equals 13 residues. Per the germline V gene, CDR1 is MGHRA and CDR2 is YSYEKL. Trimming pared 4 bases from V and 5 bases from J, leaving 11 bases between. DNA of the CDR3: TGCGCCAGCAGCCTAGGGACTTTGGAGACCCAGTACTTC. Its protein product is CASSLGTLETQYF.

The rearrangement links TRBV19 to TRBJ1-5; D possibly corresponds to TRBD1 (5 bases). Germline V lookup: CDR1 LNHDA, CDR2 SQIVND (reference sequence). The CDR3 covers 15 residues. V was pared by 3 bases and J by 11 bases, with 20 bases between. CDR3 bases: TGTGCCAGTAGTATTAATCGGGACTGGGATCGAGCCCAGCATTTT. Translation gives CASSINRDWDRAQHF. Full variable domain (missing parts from reference TRBV19 and TRBJ1-5): DGGITQSPKYLFRKEGQNVTLSCEQNLNHDAMYWYRQDPGQGLRLIYYSQIVNDFQKGDIAEGYSVSREKKESFPLTVTSAQKNPTAFYLCASSINRDWDRAQHFGDGTRLSIL.

This chain uses TRBV27 with TRBJ2-7; 7 nucleotides match TRBD1. Per the germline V gene, CDR1 is MNHEY and CDR2 is SMNVEV (reference sequence). This CDR3 has 14 residues. J was trimmed by 6 bases and V by 8 bases; bases with no gene match: 13. Written as DNA, the CDR3 is TGTGCCAGCGGACGACAGGGATTCCCTTCCGAGCAGTACTTC. Translating gives CASGRQGFPSEQYF.

A word on this clone: The same CDR3 can be traced to other DNA sequences in this sample. The chain joins TRBV28 to TRBJ1-2; no clear D gene. The V gene lost 3 bases and the J gene lost 4 bases, with 6 bases spanning the gap. The CDR3 spans 12 residues. The germline V gene has CDR1 MDHEN and CDR2 SYDVKM. The CDR3 coding sequence is TGTGCCAGCAGTTTCGAATCCTATGGCTACACCTTC. Translation: CASSFESYGYTF.

The rearrangement links TRBV12-5 to TRBJ2-5; D is undetermined. The V gene lost 6 bases and the J gene lost 6 bases, with 8 bases spanning the gap. The CDR3 contains 11 residues. Germline-derived CDR1 and CDR2 are LGHNT and FRNRAP. CDR3 in DNA: TGTGCTAGTGGCCTAGATCAGACCCAGTACTTC. Protein product: CASGLDQTQYF.

The chain recombines TRBV29-1 with TRBJ2-6; perhaps TRBD2 as D (5 bases). Germline loops: CDR1 SQVTM, CDR2 ANQGSEA. With 1 base removed from V and 1 base from J, the gap between germline ends came to 8 bases. The length of the CDR3 is 15 residues. The DNA for the CDR3 is TGCAGCGTTGAAGCTCGGGGTTCTGGGGCCAACGTCCTGACTTTC. The encoded protein is CSVEARGSGANVLTF.

The chain employs TRBV6-6 and TRBJ1-5; D unresolved. V shed 7 bases and J shed 0 bases, with 10 bases lying between them. Per germline, CDR1 MNHNY and CDR2 SVGAGI (reference sequence). The length of the CDR3 is 14 residues. The CDR3 sequence is CASNPGNSNQPQHF. The CDR3 DNA reads as TGTGCCAGCAACCCAGGAAATAGCAATCAGCCCCAGCATTTT.

This clone was found once. The J gene is TRBJ2-5, the V gene TRBV29-1, with D possibly being TRBD1 (6 bases). Per the germline V gene, CDR1 is SQVTM and CDR2 is ANQGSEA. The V and J ends lost 0 bases and 4 bases respectively, with 12 bases between them. The length of the CDR3 is 14 residues. The CDR3 reads CSVEDLIGGETQYF. The DNA of the CDR3 is TGCAGCGTTGAAGATCTTATAGGGGGAGAGACCCAGTACTTC.

The genes are TRBV9 and TRBJ2-2; 10 bases agree with TRBD1. The CDR3 covers 16 residues. V shed 3 bases, J shed 3 bases, and the junction held 5 bases outside the gene matches. CDR1 is SGDLS and CDR2 is YYNGEE in the germline V gene. CDR3 sequence (DNA): TGTGCCAGCAGCGAGGACAGGGGGTGGTACACCGGGGAGCTGTTTTTT. Amino acid sequence: CASSEDRGWYTGELFF.

The chain joins TRBV5-3 to TRBJ1-5; TRBD1 is a possible D gene (6 bases). TRBV5-3 is treated as an ORF (open reading frame) with a function not yet certain. With 4 bases removed from V and 1 base from J, the gap between germline ends came to 18 bases. This CDR3 comprises 17 residues. CDR3 residues: CARSETQGRKSNQPQHF. CDR3 DNA sequence: TGTGCCAGAAGCGAAACTCAGGGGAGAAAGAGCAATCAGCCCCAGCATTTT.

The rearrangement links TRBV19 to TRBJ2-2, with no clear D. The CDR3 contains 12 residues. The V end was cut by 6 bases, the J end by 10 bases, with 12 bases between. Germline assignment: CDR1 LNHDA and CDR2 SQIVND (reference sequence). The CDR3 bases are TGTGCCAGTAGCCGGCGGAGAGAGGAGCTGTTTTTT. This translates into CASSRRREELFF.

V and J are TRBV9 and TRBJ2-3; TRBD2 might be the D (6 bases). Germline V CDR1 and CDR2: SGDLS, YYNGEE. This CDR3 contains 15 residues. The V end was cut by 0 bases, the J end by 2 bases, with 10 bases between. The CDR3 region has the DNA TGTGCCAGCAGCGTAGGCGGCGGGATCACAGATACGCAGTATTTT. Protein: CASSVGGGITDTQYF.

The chain is built from TRBV23-1 and TRBJ2-7, with 10 bases identical to TRBD2. TRBV23-1 is treated as an ORF (open reading frame) with a function not yet certain. Unmatched junction bases numbered 4, after V lost 0 bases and J lost 5 bases. CDR3 size: 15 residues. For the CDR3, the DNA is TGCGCCAGCAGTCAATCGCTAGCGGGAGTCCACGAGCAGTACTTC. It yields the protein CASSQSLAGVHEQYF.

This clone has a single count. This chain uses TRBV9 with TRBJ1-1; weak D call: TRBD1 (5 bases). V lost 1 base and J 1 base, leaving 8 bases between the germline ends. Germline lookup yields CDR1 SGDLS and CDR2 YYNGEE. CDR3 length: 14 amino acids. CDR3 bases: TGTGCCAGCAGCGTACAGGGATCGAACACTGAAGCTTTCTTT. Translation: CASSVQGSNTEAFF.

V and J are TRBV7-9 and TRBJ1-5, with TRBD1 matching over 7 bases. With V trimmed by 5 bases and J by 4 bases, 8 bases remained unmatched. CDR1 SEHNR and CDR2 FQNEAQ come from the germline V gene (reference sequence). This CDR3 has 15 amino acids. The DNA for the CDR3 is TGTGCCAGCAGCCCCCTTGGGACAGTAAATCAGCCCCAGCATTTT. The encoded protein is CASSPLGTVNQPQHF.

CDR3 sequence reads: CAWSVGRVPYNEQFF. The CDR3 nucleotides are TGTGCCTGGAGTGTAGGGAGGGTCCCCTACAATGAGCAGTTCTTC. The chain joins TRBV30 to TRBJ2-1, with 7 bases fitting TRBD2. CDR1 and CDR2 (germline): GTSNPN, SVGIG (reference sequence). The V segment lost 0 bases and the J segment 2 bases; nucleotides outside the gene matches: 4. The CDR3 has 15 residues.

The CDR3 is CAWSESVTSTDTQYF. The DNA for the CDR3 is TGTGCCTGGAGTGAGTCAGTCACAAGCACAGATACGCAGTATTTT. The V gene is TRBV30, the J gene TRBJ2-3; D is ambiguous. V shed 1 base and J shed 0 bases, with 11 bases lying between them. This CDR3 is 15 amino acids long. Germline values: CDR1 GTSNPN, CDR2 SVGIG (reference sequence).

The chain carries TRBV18 and TRBJ2-3; 7 positions agree with TRBD2. The CDR3 is made up of 15 amino acids. In germline, CDR1 is KGHSH, CDR2 LQKENI. The trim removed 3 bases at V and 2 bases at J, leaving 5 bases unmatched. In DNA, the CDR3 is TGTGCCAGCTCACCTCTAGCGGTAATCACAGATACGCAGTATTTT. Translating it yields CASSPLAVITDTQYF.

The gene calls are TRBV9 and TRBJ2-7, with TRBD2 as a possible D gene (6 bases). This CDR3 has 14 residues. Germline CDR1 reads SGDLS; CDR2 reads YYNGEE. Between the trimmed V and J ends, which lost 4 bases and 5 bases, there was a span of 16 bases. The CDR3: CASSPLAGFNEQYF. DNA for the CDR3: TGTGCCAGCAGCCCCCTGGCGGGATTTAACGAGCAGTACTTC.